The 20 T cell receptor beta chains reported below all come from one sample, sequenced in a study of OX40 agonist ivuxolimab in advanced cancers. The table came from immunoSEQ multiplex PCR; TCRdb's copy has only in-frame clones and leaves some out. The sample has over 150,000 clones, under 95% seen once. The sequenced sample was CD4+ or CD8+ T cells sorted from blood, obtained in a trial of the OX40 agonist ivuxolimab. The source of these receptors is an adult with an advanced solid tumor such as melanoma, head and neck, liver or kidney cancer.

This chain joins TRBV5-1 and TRBJ1-1, with D unclear. The CDR3 covers 12 residues. The V end lost 1 base, the J end lost 1 base, and 2 bases lay between the germline ends. Germline V CDR1 and CDR2: SGHRS, YFSETQ. CDR3: CASSLQNTEAFF. CDR3 in DNA: TGCGCCAGCAGCTTGCAGAACACTGAAGCTTTCTTT.

V and J are TRBV11-1 and TRBJ2-6; TRBD1 matches at 9 bases. The CDR3 loop spans 17 amino acids. V shed 4 bases, J shed 1 base, and the junction held 5 bases outside the gene matches. The germline V gene has CDR1 SGHAT and CDR2 FQDESV (reference sequence). CDR3 bases: TGTGCCAGCAGCTCGGGACAGGGCCTATCTGGGGCCAACGTCCTGACTTTC. Protein sequence: CASSSGQGLSGANVLTF.

This chain joins TRBV28 and TRBJ1-2; possible D gene TRBD1, 5 bases. Germline-derived CDR1 and CDR2 are MDHEN and SYDVKM. The CDR3 loop spans 14 amino acids. Trimming took off 8 bases at V and 4 bases at J, with 17 bases between the two ends. The CDR3 region has the DNA TGTGCCAGCGGCTGGGGGGGAGGGATCTATGGCTACACCTTC. It codes for CASGWGGGIYGYTF.

This clone is a singleton in its sample. This chain uses TRBV18 with TRBJ1-1; TRBD1 might be the D (6 bases). Between the trimmed V and J ends, which lost 4 bases and 3 bases, there was a span of 15 bases. The CDR3 contains 15 residues. Germline lookup yields CDR1 KGHSH and CDR2 LQKENI. The CDR3 sequence is CASSQRGGSYTEAFF. As DNA, the CDR3 is TGTGCCAGCTCACAGAGAGGGGGGTCATACACTGAAGCTTTCTTT.

The gene calls are TRBV9 and TRBJ2-7; unclear D gene. The CDR3 consists of 14 residues. V lost 0 bases, J lost 2 bases, and 9 bases lay in between. From germline, CDR1 is SGDLS and CDR2 YYNGEE. CDR3 amino acids: CASSVVPETYEQYF. For the CDR3, the DNA is TGTGCCAGCAGCGTAGTTCCGGAAACCTACGAGCAGTACTTC.

The chain recombines TRBV2 with TRBJ2-3, with D maybe TRBD2 (5 bases). V lost 4 bases to trimming and J lost 1 base, with 12 bases between them. Germline loops: CDR1 SNHLY, CDR2 FYNNEI. CDR3 length equals 15 residues. CDR3 in amino acids: CASSGMRVGTDTQYF. The CDR3 coding sequence is TGTGCCAGCAGTGGCATGAGGGTCGGCACAGATACGCAGTATTTT.

Written as DNA, the CDR3 is TGCGCCAGCAGCCGCCCTCGGCTCGTCCGGTCCTACAATGAGCAGTTCTTC. Protein: CASSRPRLVRSYNEQFF. The genes are TRBV4-1 and TRBJ2-1; no clear D gene. The ends were cut back, 4 bases at V and 1 base at J, with 17 bases in the middle. The CDR3 sequence is 17 residues long. Germline loops: CDR1 MGHRA, CDR2 YSYEKL.

The J gene is TRBJ2-7, the V gene TRBV7-2; tentatively, D is TRBD1 or TRBD2 (5 bases each). The V gene's germline CDR1 is SGHTA and CDR2 FQGNSA. Trimming pared 5 bases from V and 1 base from J, leaving 12 bases between. This CDR3 is 14 amino acids long. CDR3 loop: CASSPGTWSYEQYF. The CDR3 coding sequence is TGTGCCAGCAGCCCCGGGACCTGGTCCTACGAGCAGTACTTC.

The CDR3 reads CASSVGEGAYEKLFF. CDR3 DNA: TGTGCCAGCAGCGTAGGGGAAGGGGCGTATGAAAAACTGTTTTTT. The chain has TRBV9 and TRBJ1-4, with a weak D call TRBD1 (5 bases). V lost 0 bases to trimming and J lost 6 bases, with 12 bases between them. The CDR3 has 15 residues. Germline V gene lookup returns CDR1 SGDLS and CDR2 YYNGEE.

The chain couples TRBV28 to TRBJ1-5; possible D gene TRBD1, 5 bases. This CDR3 has 16 amino acids. The germline V gene encodes CDR1 MDHEN and CDR2 SYDVKM. Trimming took off 2 bases at V and 7 bases at J, with 18 bases between the two ends. In DNA, the CDR3 is TGTGCCAGCAGTTTACCACCCGGGGGATGGGAGCAGCCCCAGCATTTT. Encoded protein: CASSLPPGGWEQPQHF.

The rearrangement links TRBV19 to TRBJ1-2, with 8 bases aligning to TRBD1. The germline V gene encodes CDR1 LNHDA and CDR2 SQIVND (reference sequence). The CDR3 loop spans 16 amino acids. The V gene end was trimmed by 2 bases and the J gene end by 4 bases; junction bases not matched to a gene: 9. The CDR3 DNA sequence: TGTGCCAGTAGTATATTGGAAACAGGGGGTCTCTATGGCTACACCTTC. This translates into CASSILETGGLYGYTF.

The chain is built from TRBV28 and TRBJ1-2; D unresolved. The V gene's germline CDR1 is MDHEN and CDR2 SYDVKM. V lost 1 base to trimming and J lost 1 base, with 16 bases between them. The CDR3 spans 17 residues. CDR3 region: CASSLFRRTRFNYGYTF. The CDR3 bases are TGTGCCAGCAGTTTATTCCGGCGTACTCGCTTTAACTATGGCTACACCTTC.

The chain is built from TRBV5-6 and TRBJ1-5; no firm D call. This CDR3 has 17 residues. Germline lookup yields CDR1 SGHDT and CDR2 YYEEEE. V was shortened by 0 bases and J by 0 bases, with 13 bases between the two germline ends. The CDR3 here is CASSLAGELHSNQPQHF. The CDR3 DNA reads as TGTGCCAGCAGCTTGGCTGGAGAGTTACATAGCAATCAGCCCCAGCATTTT. Filled out from reference TRBV5-6 and TRBJ1-5, the complete variable domain reads DAGVTQSPTHLIKTRGQQVTLRCSPKSGHDTVSWYQQALGQGPQFIFQYYEEEERQRGNFPDRFSGHQFPNYSSELNVNALLLGDSALYLCASSLAGELHSNQPQHFGDGTRLSIL.

The rearrangement links TRBV2 to TRBJ1-2, with D unclear. This CDR3 has 18 residues. The V end lost 4 bases, the J end lost 3 bases, and 24 bases lay between the germline ends. Germline V CDR1 and CDR2: SNHLY, FYNNEI. CDR3 DNA sequence: TGTGCCAGCAGTGCATCAATGCGAGGGCTCGAATTTGACTATGGCTACACCTTC. It specifies CASSASMRGLEFDYGYTF.

Turning to this clone: The junction differs from germline at one of its ends, possibly a read error. The CDR3 nucleotides read TGTGCTAGCAGCTTATTCTTGGGTCTTTCTTATAATGAAAAACTGTTTTTT. Protein sequence: CASSLFLGLSYNEKLFF. The chain is built from TRBV7-7 and TRBJ1-4; unclear D gene. CDR1 is SSHAT and CDR2 is FNYEAQ in the germline V gene (reference sequence). The CDR3 runs to 17 residues. The complete variable domain, with remaining parts taken from reference TRBV7-7 and TRBJ1-4, reads GAGVSQSPRYKVTKRGQDVTLRCDPISSHATLYWYQQALGQGPEFLTYFNYEAQPDKSGLPSDRFSAERPEGSISTLTIQRTEQRDSAMYRCASSLFLGLSYNEKLFFGSGTQLSVL.

The genes are TRBV30 and TRBJ2-5; the match to TRBD1 covers 8 bases. CDR1 is GTSNPN and CDR2 is SVGIG in the germline V gene (reference sequence). This CDR3 is built from 15 residues. J lost 5 bases, V lost 3 bases, and 11 bases had no gene match. The CDR3 DNA is TGTGCCTGGAGGCCCTGGTCAGGGGGCGAGGAGACCCAGTACTTC. It specifies CAWRPWSGGEETQYF.

V and J are TRBV28 and TRBJ1-4, with D perhaps TRBD1 (5 bases). The V gene's germline CDR1 is MDHEN and CDR2 SYDVKM. Trimming shortened V by 6 bases and J by 8 bases, and 16 bases separated the two germline ends. CDR3 length: 14 residues. CDR3 residues: CASRQTGVWEKLFF. Here the CDR3 DNA reads TGTGCCAGCAGGCAGACGGGGGTATGGGAAAAACTGTTTTTT.

The chain uses TRBV6-1 and TRBJ1-2; 7 bases are a match to TRBD1. CDR1 and CDR2 from the germline V gene are MNHNS and SASEGT. Germline trimming cut 6 bases from V and 6 bases from J; bases unmatched to any gene: 10. The CDR3 runs 14 residues. The CDR3: CASSPTTGVHGYTF. CDR3 DNA sequence: TGTGCCAGCAGCCCGACAACAGGGGTCCATGGCTACACCTTC.

The V gene is TRBV2, the J gene TRBJ1-2; the D gene is possibly TRBD1 (6 bases). Trimming pared 2 bases from V and 8 bases from J, leaving 15 bases between. The CDR3 spans 14 residues. Germline V gene lookup returns CDR1 SNHLY and CDR2 FYNNEI. This CDR3 is CASSELRQARGYTF. CDR3 DNA sequence: TGTGCCAGCAGTGAATTACGACAGGCGCGGGGCTACACCTTC.

This chain connects TRBV18 to TRBJ2-7, with a tentative D call TRBD2 (6 bases). The CDR3 runs 14 residues. The germline V gene has CDR1 KGHSH and CDR2 LQKENI. Deletions cut 1 base from V and 0 bases from J, with 7 bases between. In DNA form, the CDR3 reads TGTGCCAGCTCACCACGGGGGGTCTCCTACGAGCAGTACTTC. Encoded protein: CASSPRGVSYEQYF.